Each of the 17 T cell receptor beta chains below was sequenced from the same sample in a study of cytomegalovirus exposure and HLA in healthy donors. The PCR had 60 Vbeta and 13 Jbeta primers. Generated by immunoSEQ multiplex PCR, the TCRdb table keeps only in-frame clones and is missing some. The sample carries 190,000 or so clones, approximately 80% recorded once. Material: PBMCs. The receptors come from a boy under 18 in good health and CMV-seronegative.

The rearrangement links TRBV2 to TRBJ2-5; possibly TRBD2 for D (6 bases). The V gene's germline CDR1 is SNHLY and CDR2 FYNNEI. The CDR3 has 15 amino acids. V shed 7 bases and J shed 1 base, with 16 bases lying between them. The chain's CDR3 is CASTGSPGPQETQYF. CDR3 bases: TGTGCCAGCACCGGGAGTCCCGGGCCCCAAGAGACCCAGTACTTC. Drawing the rest from reference TRBV2 and TRBJ2-5, the complete variable domain is EPEVTQTPSHQVTQMGQEVILRCVPISNHLYFYWYRQILGQKVEFLVSFYNNEISEKSEIFDDQFSVERPDGSNFTLKIRSTKLEDSAMYFCASTGSPGPQETQYFGPGTRLLVL.

The chain is built from TRBV27 and TRBJ2-7, with D perhaps TRBD2 (6 bases). There are 13 residues in the CDR3. Per the germline V gene, CDR1 is MNHEY and CDR2 is SMNVEV (reference sequence). Trimming removed 3 bases from V and 2 bases from J, with 8 bases in between. Here the CDR3 reads CASSFGGTYEQYF. The DNA of the CDR3 is TGTGCCAGCAGTTTCGGGGGTACCTACGAGCAGTACTTC.

This chain joins TRBV19 and TRBJ1-4, with TRBD1 identical over 7 bases. The germline gives CDR1 LNHDA, CDR2 SQIVND (reference sequence). J lost 8 bases, V lost 5 bases, and 8 bases had no gene match. This CDR3 region has 14 residues. In DNA, the CDR3 is TGTGCCAGTAGTCCAGGGGGTCAGTGGGAAAAACTGTTTTTT. It codes for CASSPGGQWEKLFF.

V gene TRBV4-1 combines with J gene TRBJ1-1, with TRBD1 identical over 10 bases. The CDR3 is made up of 17 amino acids. Looked up from germline, CDR1 is MGHRA and CDR2 is YSYEKL. V shed 0 bases, J shed 10 bases, and the junction held 14 bases outside the gene matches. This CDR3 is CASSQDWTGGRGWGAFF. CDR3 nucleotide sequence: TGCGCCAGCAGCCAAGATTGGACAGGGGGAAGGGGATGGGGAGCTTTCTTT.

V and J are TRBV4-1 and TRBJ2-5; 11 bases are a match to TRBD2. The CDR3 is 16 amino acids. Per the germline V gene, CDR1 is MGHRA and CDR2 is YSYEKL. J lost 2 bases, V lost 3 bases, and 5 bases had no gene match. The CDR3 region is CASSQAGTSGQETQYF. The CDR3 DNA reads TGCGCCAGCAGCCAGGCTGGGACTAGCGGTCAAGAGACCCAGTACTTC.

J is TRBJ1-5 and V is TRBV18; no clear D. With 6 bases removed from V and 4 bases from J, the gap between germline ends came to 13 bases. The CDR3 covers 14 residues. Germline V lookup: CDR1 KGHSH, CDR2 LQKENI. The CDR3 nucleotides read TGTGCCAGCTCGCCCTCGGGAGAAAATCAGCCCCAGCATTTT. Its translation: CASSPSGENQPQHF.

This clone was seen only a few times. CDR3 nucleotide sequence: TGTGCCAGCAGCGGACAGGACACCGGGGAGCTGTTTTTT. Translation: CASSGQDTGELFF. The chain employs TRBV6-6 and TRBJ2-2; 7 bases agree with TRBD1. The V segment lost 6 bases and the J segment 3 bases; nucleotides outside the gene matches: 1. The CDR3 is 13 amino acids. The germline V gene encodes CDR1 MNHNY and CDR2 SVGAGI (reference sequence).

The CDR3: CASSFRYSYEQYF. CDR3 in DNA: TGTGCCAGCAGTTTCCGTTACTCCTACGAGCAGTACTTC. This chain connects TRBV6-5 to TRBJ2-5; no reliable D call. The J call is in doubt because the DNA end fits TRBJ2-7 better. CDR3 length: 13 residues. Germline CDR1 MNHEY, CDR2 SVGAGI.

The V call is TRBV25-1, the J call TRBJ2-7; 8 nucleotides line up with TRBD1. The CDR3 loop spans 13 amino acids. CDR1 and CDR2 from the germline V gene are MGHDK and SYGVNS. V dropped 8 bases and J dropped 5; count of bases not matched to a gene: 8. The CDR3 DNA is TGTGCCAGCGGAAGGACAGGGACGGACGAGCAGTACTTC. It codes for CASGRTGTDEQYF.

V usage is TRBV5-4 and J usage is TRBJ1-4; D possibly corresponds to TRBD1 (5 bases). The CDR3 spans 15 residues. Between the trimmed V and J ends, which lost 2 bases and 8 bases, there was a span of 16 bases. Per germline, CDR1 SGHNT and CDR2 YYREEE (reference sequence). The CDR3 bases are TGTGCCAGCAGCTTAAAGGGGCAGGGCGAAGAAAAACTGTTTTTT. This gives the protein CASSLKGQGEEKLFF.

V is TRBV4-1 and J is TRBJ1-2; 8 nucleotides match TRBD1. V was clipped by 8 bases and J by 10 bases; unmatched bases: 9. Germline V gene lookup returns CDR1 MGHRA and CDR2 YSYEKL. CDR3 length: 12 residues. CDR3 region: CASGRQGRNYTF. The CDR3 DNA is TGCGCCAGCGGACGACAGGGGAGGAACTACACCTTC.

The chain carries TRBV30 and TRBJ1-5; D is possibly TRBD1 (6 bases). Germline CDR1 reads GTSNPN; CDR2 reads SVGIG (reference sequence). CDR3 length equals 13 residues. The V end lost 1 base, the J end lost 5 bases, and 9 bases lay between the germline ends. CDR3 amino acids: CAWSAQGHQPQHF. In DNA form, the CDR3 reads TGTGCCTGGAGTGCCCAGGGGCATCAGCCCCAGCATTTT.

A few counts support this clone. Mismatch with germline at one junction end may stem from a read error. This rearrangement joins TRBV7-9 to TRBJ2-4, with 14 bases identical to TRBD2. This CDR3 has 17 residues. Germline CDR1 SEHNR, CDR2 FQNEAQ (reference sequence). CDR3 bases: TGTTCCAGCAGCTTAGGGGGACTAGCGGGAGTAGTAAACATTCAGTACTTC. It translates to CSSSLGGLAGVVNIQYF.

The CDR3 here is CASSLDRITGNTEAFF. CDR3 coding DNA: TGTGCCAGCAGCTTAGATCGAATTACAGGGAACACTGAAGCTTTCTTT. V usage is TRBV11-3 and J usage is TRBJ1-1; D may be TRBD1 (5 bases). Between the trimmed V and J ends, which lost 0 bases and 1 base, there was a span of 12 bases. The CDR3 contains 16 residues. Germline assignment: CDR1 SGHNT and CDR2 YENEEA. The full variable domain, its missing parts supplied by reference TRBV11-3 and TRBJ1-1, is EAGVVQSPRYKIIEKKQPVAFWCNPISGHNTLYWYLQNLGQGPELLIRYENEEAVDDSQLPKDRFSAERLKGVDSTLKIQPAELGDSAVYLCASSLDRITGNTEAFFGQGTRLTVV.

The chain uses TRBV7-9 and TRBJ2-1, with a tentative D call TRBD2 (6 bases). Germline CDR1 reads SEHNR; CDR2 reads FQNEAQ (reference sequence). The CDR3 is made up of 15 amino acids. V gave up 1 base and J gave up 8 bases, with 15 bases separating them. This CDR3 reads CASSLGFAGEDEQFF. The CDR3 nucleotides read TGTGCCAGCAGCTTAGGTTTCGCTGGGGAGGATGAGCAGTTCTTC. The variable domain in full, with the rest retrieved from reference TRBV7-9 and TRBJ2-1, is DTGVSQNPRHKITKRGQNVTFRCDPISEHNRLYWYRQTLGQGPEFLTYFQNEAQLEKSRLLSDRFSAERPKGSFSTLEIQRTEQGDSAMYLCASSLGFAGEDEQFFGPGTRLTVL.

The V and J genes are TRBV5-6 and TRBJ2-7; maybe TRBD1 (6 bases). V lost 8 bases and J 1 base, leaving 16 bases between the germline ends. This CDR3 is built from 14 residues. Germline V lookup: CDR1 SGHDT, CDR2 YYEEEE. The CDR3 spells CASRAGTLSYEQYF. The CDR3 DNA is TGTGCCAGTAGGGCCGGGACATTGTCCTACGAGCAGTACTTC.

In this sample, this clone turned up once. The V and J genes are TRBV30 and TRBJ2-5; 8 positions agree with TRBD2. CDR1 and CDR2 from the germline V gene are GTSNPN and SVGIG (reference sequence). CDR3 length: 14 amino acids. Unmatched junction bases numbered 7, after V lost 6 bases and J lost 1 base. The CDR3 spells CACSGLAGQETQYF. The CDR3 nucleotides are TGTGCCTGTTCCGGACTAGCAGGCCAAGAGACCCAGTACTTC.